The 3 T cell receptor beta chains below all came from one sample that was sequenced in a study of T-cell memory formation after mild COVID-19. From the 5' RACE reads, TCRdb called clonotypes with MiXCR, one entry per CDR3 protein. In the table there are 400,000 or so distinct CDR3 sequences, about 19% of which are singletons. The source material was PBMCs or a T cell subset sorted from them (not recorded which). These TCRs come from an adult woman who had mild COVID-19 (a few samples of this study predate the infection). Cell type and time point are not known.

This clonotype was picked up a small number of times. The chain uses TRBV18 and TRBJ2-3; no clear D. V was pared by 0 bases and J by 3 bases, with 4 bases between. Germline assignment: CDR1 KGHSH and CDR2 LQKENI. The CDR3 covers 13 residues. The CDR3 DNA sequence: TGTGCCAGCTCACCACCTCTAACAGATACGCAGTATTTT. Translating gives CASSPPLTDTQYF.

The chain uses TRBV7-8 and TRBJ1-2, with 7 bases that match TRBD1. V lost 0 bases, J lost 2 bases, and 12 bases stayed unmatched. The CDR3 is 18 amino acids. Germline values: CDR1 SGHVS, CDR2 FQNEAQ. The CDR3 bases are TGTGCCAGCAGCTTAGCTATATACGGGAGCAGGGGGAACTATGGCTACACCTTC. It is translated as CASSLAIYGSRGNYGYTF.

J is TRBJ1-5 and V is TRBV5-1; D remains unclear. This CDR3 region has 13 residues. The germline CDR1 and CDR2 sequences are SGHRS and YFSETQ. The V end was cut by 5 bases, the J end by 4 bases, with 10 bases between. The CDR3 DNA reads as TGCGCCAGCAGATTACAAGAGAATCAGCCCCAGCATTTT. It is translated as CASRLQENQPQHF.